Presented here are 22 T cell receptor beta chains from one specimen sequenced in a study of PD-1 blockade in classical Hodgkin lymphoma. Each patient experienced a relapse that followed autologous stem cell transplantation, and brentuximab vedotin exposure varied. Produced via immunoSEQ multiplex PCR; TCRdb's table is partial and in-frame only. The profile shows more than 140,000 clones, about 78% of them singletons. The starting material was peripheral blood mononuclear cells (PBMCs), obtained before the second cycle of nivolumab. Every receptor here comes from a human donor with classical Hodgkin lymphoma.

This chain links TRBV5-1 with TRBJ2-5, with 8 bases that match TRBD2. After removal of 1 base from V and 5 bases from J, the junction contained 7 bases not matched to a gene. In germline, CDR1 is SGHRS, CDR2 YFSETQ. This CDR3 spans 15 amino acids. The CDR3 spells CASSLLDGRGETQYF. DNA of the CDR3: TGCGCCAGCAGCTTGTTGGACGGGAGGGGGGAGACCCAGTACTTC. Variable domain in full (rest from reference TRBV5-1 and TRBJ2-5): KAGVTQTPRYLIKTRGQQVTLSCSPISGHRSVSWYQQTPGQGLQFLFEYFSETQRNKGNFPGRFSGRQFSNSRSEMNVSTLELGDSALYLCASSLLDGRGETQYFGPGTRLLVL.

The chain has TRBV6-6 and TRBJ1-1; D not certain. From germline, CDR1 is MNHNY and CDR2 SVGAGI (reference sequence). The V end was cut by 7 bases, the J end by 3 bases, with 12 bases between. The CDR3 consists of 13 residues. CDR3 sequence: CASKGSMDTEAFF. The CDR3 DNA is TGTGCCAGCAAGGGTTCAATGGACACTGAAGCTTTCTTT.

The V and J genes are TRBV5-1 and TRBJ2-7; D is perhaps TRBD1 (6 bases). The V gene's germline CDR1 is SGHRS and CDR2 YFSETQ. V lost 0 bases and J 2 bases, leaving 18 bases between the germline ends. The length of the CDR3 is 17 residues. The CDR3 bases are TGCGCCAGCAGCTTGGCCCCGACAGGATTCAACACCTACGAGCAGTACTTC. Translating it yields CASSLAPTGFNTYEQYF. Together with reference TRBV5-1 and TRBJ2-7, the CDR3 gives the full variable domain: KAGVTQTPRYLIKTRGQQVTLSCSPISGHRSVSWYQQTPGQGLQFLFEYFSETQRNKGNFPGRFSGRQFSNSRSEMNVSTLELGDSALYLCASSLAPTGFNTYEQYFGPGTRLTVT.

The chain employs TRBV12-5 and TRBJ2-2; TRBD1 is a possible D gene (5 bases). The CDR3 totals 15 residues. V lost 10 bases and J lost 6, with 21 bases in between. CDR1 is LGHNT and CDR2 is FRNRAP in the germline V gene. This chain's CDR3 is CATALRQGVPGELFF. CDR3 in DNA: TGTGCTACCGCCCTGAGGCAGGGTGTCCCCGGGGAGCTGTTTTTT.

The V and J genes are TRBV18 and TRBJ1-1; D uncertain. The V gene's germline CDR1 is KGHSH and CDR2 LQKENI. Trimming took 4 bases from V and 4 from J, leaving 10 bases between them. The CDR3 covers 13 residues. CDR3 in DNA: TGTGCCAGCTCACTCGACTGGGGCACTGAAGCTTTCTTT. Its translation: CASSLDWGTEAFF.

The chain recombines TRBV28 with TRBJ2-1; 7 bases map to TRBD2. CDR1 and CDR2 (germline): MDHEN, SYDVKM. This CDR3 spans 12 amino acids. V lost 2 bases and J lost 9; bases outside the gene matches: 1. The CDR3 sequence: CASSLGGGEQFF. CDR3 in DNA: TGTGCCAGCAGTTTAGGCGGGGGTGAGCAGTTCTTC.

This clone was seen just once. The V call is TRBV7-9, the J call TRBJ2-7; TRBD1 matches at 7 bases. This CDR3 region has 12 residues. Germline V gives CDR1 SEHNR, CDR2 FQNEAQ (reference sequence). V lost 5 bases to trimming and J lost 5 bases; unmatched junction nucleotides: 3. CDR3 amino acids: CASSRGPNEQYF. The CDR3 nucleotides read TGTGCCAGCAGCAGGGGGCCCAACGAGCAGTACTTC.

This clone was seen repeatedly, ten times or more. V and J are TRBV7-9 and TRBJ1-4, with TRBD1 matching 7 bases. CDR1 is SEHNR, CDR2 FQNEAQ, per germline (reference sequence). The CDR3 spans 13 residues. V lost 6 bases to trimming and J lost 8 bases; unmatched junction nucleotides: 6. For the CDR3, the DNA is TGTGCCAGCAGTCGGGACAGTGAAGAAAAACTGTTTTTT. It translates to CASSRDSEEKLFF. Drawing the rest from reference TRBV7-9 and TRBJ1-4, the complete variable domain is DTGVSQNPRHKITKRGQNVTFRCDPISEHNRLYWYRQTLGQGPEFLTYFQNEAQLEKSRLLSDRFSAERPKGSFSTLEIQRTEQGDSAMYLCASSRDSEEKLFFGSGTQLSVL.

The V gene is TRBV5-1, the J gene TRBJ2-5; 7 bases match TRBD2. V was clipped by 1 base and J by 5 bases; unmatched bases: 2. Looked up from germline, CDR1 is SGHRS and CDR2 is YFSETQ. The CDR3 contains 13 residues. The CDR3 reads CASSLREEETQYF. CDR3 coding DNA: TGCGCCAGCAGCTTGCGGGAGGAGGAGACCCAGTACTTC.

V usage is TRBV10-1 and J usage is TRBJ2-5; 7 bases agree with TRBD1. Germline trimming cut 6 bases from V and 4 bases from J; bases unmatched to any gene: 11. Germline CDR1 WNHNN, CDR2 SYGVQD (reference sequence). The CDR3 totals 15 residues. The CDR3 reads CASRARQGGRETQYF. Here the CDR3 DNA reads TGCGCCAGCAGAGCGCGACAGGGTGGTCGAGAGACCCAGTACTTC.

The chain has TRBV6-5 and TRBJ2-1, with 10 positions matching TRBD2. V was pared by 5 bases and J by 8 bases, with 3 bases of the junction left unmatched. Germline CDR1 is MNHEY and CDR2 is SVGAGI. This CDR3 comprises 13 residues. The DNA of the CDR3 is TGTGCCAGCAGTCGGCTAGCGGGAGATGAGCAGTTCTTC. It is translated as CASSRLAGDEQFF.

The chain links TRBV5-4 to TRBJ2-1, with 9 bases matching TRBD2. The trim removed 3 bases at V and 6 bases at J, leaving 7 bases unmatched. The V gene's germline CDR1 is SGHNT and CDR2 YYREEE (reference sequence). The CDR3 loop spans 15 amino acids. Written as DNA, the CDR3 is TGTGCCAGCAGCTCGGGACTAGCTCCATTCAATGAGCAGTTCTTC. The encoded protein is CASSSGLAPFNEQFF. The whole variable domain, remainder taken from reference TRBV5-4 and TRBJ2-1, is ETGVTQSPTHLIKTRGQQVTLRCSSQSGHNTVSWYQQALGQGPQFIFQYYREEENGRGNFPPRFSGLQFPNYSSELNVNALELDDSALYLCASSSGLAPFNEQFFGPGTRLTVL.

This chain joins TRBV9 and TRBJ2-1, with 8 bases that match TRBD2. The ends lost 2 bases at V and 4 bases at J; junction bases unmatched: 5. Germline CDR1 reads SGDLS; CDR2 reads YYNGEE. There are 15 residues in the CDR3. This chain's CDR3 is CASSVSGSLYNEQFF. CDR3 sequence (DNA): TGTGCCAGCAGCGTGAGCGGGAGTCTTTACAATGAGCAGTTCTTC.

The V call is TRBV7-8, the J call TRBJ1-3; D is unresolved. Per the germline V gene, CDR1 is SGHVS and CDR2 is FQNEAQ. The CDR3 loop spans 15 amino acids. V dropped 1 base and J dropped 0 bases, with 7 bases sitting between them. Here the CDR3 reads CASSLVVGSGNTIYF. Here the CDR3 DNA reads TGTGCCAGCAGCTTAGTGGTGGGCTCTGGAAACACCATATATTTT.

This rearrangement joins TRBV19 to TRBJ1-1; D ambiguous. The CDR3 contains 13 residues. CDR1 is LNHDA, CDR2 SQIVND, per germline (reference sequence). Trimming left V 6 bases short and J 4 bases short, with 12 bases between. The CDR3 nucleotides read TGTGCCAGTAGATTGGTGGAAGGCACTGAAGCTTTCTTT. Its translation is CASRLVEGTEAFF.

This rearrangement joins TRBV4-2 to TRBJ2-5; 7 bases are a match to TRBD1. Per germline, CDR1 LGHNA and CDR2 YNFKEQ. V dropped 0 bases and J dropped 7; count of bases not matched to a gene: 11. The CDR3 runs to 16 residues. CDR3 in amino acids: CASSQDTGDGIVTQYF. The CDR3 bases are TGTGCCAGCAGCCAAGACACAGGGGATGGCATTGTGACCCAGTACTTC.

This clone came up a few times. The chain uses TRBV10-3 and TRBJ2-3, with TRBD2 identical over 8 bases. Germline CDR1 ENHRY, CDR2 SYGVKD. This CDR3 has 15 residues. J gave up 4 bases and V 1 base, and 4 bases lay outside the gene matches. As DNA, the CDR3 is TGTGCCATCAGTGAGTACGGGGGGGCCTCAGATACGCAGTATTTT. This translates into CAISEYGGASDTQYF.

This chain links TRBV4-1 with TRBJ2-1; D remains unclear. CDR3 length: 14 amino acids. Germline V gene lookup returns CDR1 MGHRA and CDR2 YSYEKL. V was clipped by 7 bases and J by 2 bases, with 12 bases between them. The CDR3 is CASNPGFAYNEQFF. CDR3 sequence (DNA): TGCGCCAGCAACCCTGGGTTCGCCTACAATGAGCAGTTCTTC.

The chain is built from TRBV7-7 and TRBJ2-3; no definite D call. V was clipped by 4 bases and J by 2 bases, with 7 bases between them. In germline, CDR1 is SSHAT, CDR2 FNYEAQ (reference sequence). This CDR3 has 13 amino acids. The CDR3: CASSSRVTDTQYF. The CDR3 nucleotides read TGTGCCAGCAGCTCTCGAGTCACAGATACGCAGTATTTT.

The chain combines TRBV28 with TRBJ2-7; D is uncertain. There are 11 residues in the CDR3. Germline V CDR1 and CDR2: MDHEN, SYDVKM. V lost 6 bases and J lost 0, with 3 bases in between. CDR3 nucleotides: TGTGCCAGCAGGGGCTCCTACGAGCAGTACTTC. Translation gives CASRGSYEQYF.

This chain joins TRBV10-3 and TRBJ2-1; possibly TRBD1 or TRBD2 for D (5 bases each). The CDR3 length is 13 residues. With 10 bases removed from V and 4 bases from J, the gap between germline ends came to 14 bases. Germline V gene data show CDR1 as ENHRY and CDR2 as SYGVKD. CDR3: CATLHGGYNEQFF. In DNA, the CDR3 is TGTGCCACCCTCCATGGGGGATACAATGAGCAGTTCTTC.

The V gene is TRBV10-3, the J gene TRBJ2-7; D is ambiguous. This CDR3 region has 12 residues. The V and J ends lost 4 bases and 9 bases respectively, with 13 bases between them. Germline lookup yields CDR1 ENHRY and CDR2 SYGVKD. CDR3 in amino acids: CAISGTESPQYF. In nucleotides, the CDR3 is TGTGCCATCAGTGGTACAGAGTCCCCGCAGTACTTC.